The source of this T cell receptor (beta chain) is a study of cytomegalovirus exposure and HLA in healthy donors. About the research overall: Out of about 360 genotyped donors, about 76% belonged to the Caucasian-associated ancestry cluster. Study outcomes and limitations: It was shown in a later analysis that HLA-associated TCR beta chains were more clonally expanded than other, equally common chains. Certain sequence variants were highly shared and formed a cluster, and this cluster was likely a sequencing artifact.

In the case of this clone: Its specificity is unknown.

From germline, CDR1 is LNHNV and CDR2 YYDKDF (reference sequence). Trimming removed 5 bases from V and 3 bases from J; junction bases left unmatched: 14. The CDR3 has 19 amino acids. Both 60 Vbeta primers and 13 Jbeta primers went into the PCR. In the study's own analysis: Roughly 80 million unique TCR beta chains, roughly 11 million of them shared, were counted by a later analysis. This table comes from immunoSEQ multiplex PCR, and its TCRdb copy is limited to in-frame clones, with some not included. That table furnishes V, J and clone size, whereas the DNA furnished D and trimming. Here the sample spans roughly 250,000 clones, 80% to 90% being singletons.

Sequencing was performed on PBMCs. This TCR derives from a woman in her thirties or forties in good health and CMV-seropositive. The chain is built from TRBV15 and TRBJ2-6, with 9 bases identical to TRBD1. In nucleotides, the CDR3 is TGTGCCACCAGCGGAGGGGTGACAGGGGGGAAAATTGGGGCCAACGTCCTGACTTTC. Translating it yields CATSGGVTGGKIGANVLTF.